The 5 T cell receptor beta chains in this list originate from one sample, sequenced in a study of radiotherapy plus CTLA-4 blockade in lung cancer. This table comes from immunoSEQ multiplex PCR, and its TCRdb copy is limited to in-frame clones, with some not included. Of about 60,000 clones in the sample, 77% were seen once. The sequencing used peripheral blood, collected from a patient treated with radiotherapy plus ipilimumab. Receptor source: a human donor with non-small cell lung cancer who had a partial response to radiotherapy plus ipilimumab.

The J gene is TRBJ1-3, the V gene TRBV7-8; perhaps TRBD1 as D (6 bases). CDR3 length equals 15 residues. V was cut by 2 bases and J by 2 bases, with 10 bases left in between. Germline CDR1 is SGHVS and CDR2 is FQNEAQ. The CDR3 nucleotides are TGTGCCAGCAGCTTAACCAGGGGAGCTGGAAACACCATATATTTT. Protein product: CASSLTRGAGNTIYF.

V and J are TRBV13 and TRBJ1-5; weak D call: TRBD1 (6 bases). Germline CDR1 PRHDT, CDR2 FYEKMQ (reference sequence). Trimming pared 3 bases from V and 6 bases from J, leaving 12 bases between. This CDR3 is 14 amino acids long. The CDR3, as DNA: TGTGCCAGCAGCTTTAGGGGGTTGGGTCAGCCCCAGCATTTT. Translated: CASSFRGLGQPQHF.

The chain couples TRBV5-1 to TRBJ2-5, with TRBD2 matching 10 bases. The CDR3 runs to 17 residues. V lost 6 bases and J lost 0; bases outside the gene matches: 11. Germline lookup yields CDR1 SGHRS and CDR2 YFSETQ. CDR3 residues: CASTPLGSGGNQETQYF. The CDR3 DNA is TGCGCCAGCACCCCCCTGGGTAGCGGGGGGAACCAAGAGACCCAGTACTTC.

V usage is TRBV7-2 and J usage is TRBJ2-5; 8 nucleotides line up with TRBD1. Near its end, the DNA agrees better with TRBJ2-7, so the J call may be wrong. The CDR3 extends over 14 amino acids. Germline V lookup: CDR1 SGHTA, CDR2 FQGNSA. The CDR3 sequence: CASSPGQATYEQYF. CDR3 nucleotide sequence: TGTGCCAGCAGCCCGGGACAGGCCACCTACGAGCAGTACTTC.

This clone was counted once. The rearrangement uses TRBV5-4 and TRBJ1-2; a possible D gene is TRBD1 (6 bases). Germline V lookup: CDR1 SGHNT, CDR2 YYREEE (reference sequence). There are 14 residues in the CDR3. V was pared by 1 base and J by 4 bases, with 11 bases between. The CDR3 here is CASSLLTGVYGYTF. The CDR3 DNA sequence: TGTGCCAGCAGCTTGCTGACAGGCGTCTATGGCTACACCTTC.